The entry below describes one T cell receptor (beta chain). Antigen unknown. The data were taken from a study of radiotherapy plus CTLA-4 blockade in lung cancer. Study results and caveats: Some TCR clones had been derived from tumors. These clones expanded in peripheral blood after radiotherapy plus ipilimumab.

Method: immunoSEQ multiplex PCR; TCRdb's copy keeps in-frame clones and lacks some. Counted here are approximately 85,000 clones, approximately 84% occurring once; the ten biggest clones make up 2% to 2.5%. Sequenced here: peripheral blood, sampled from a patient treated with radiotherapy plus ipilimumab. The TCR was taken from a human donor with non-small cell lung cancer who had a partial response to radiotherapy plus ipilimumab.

The CDR3 reads CASTGQGDNEQFF. As DNA, the CDR3 is TGTGCCAGCACGGGACAGGGGGACAATGAGCAGTTCTTC. The chain employs TRBV2 and TRBJ2-1; TRBD1 agrees at 11 bases. Germline V lookup: CDR1 SNHLY, CDR2 FYNNEI. The V segment lost 7 bases and the J segment 5 bases; nucleotides outside the gene matches: 1. This CDR3 has 13 residues.